The source of this T cell receptor beta chain is a study of CD4 T cells in relation to SARS-CoV-2 and coronaviruses. Turning to the study itself: Negative control cultures got HIV-1 Nef peptides or no peptide. Whole-study results and caveats: SARS-CoV-2-driven expansion was significantly weaker in crossreactive than monoreactive clones.

The CDR3 is 15 amino acids. Germline V gene data show CDR1 as MDHEN and CDR2 as SYDVKM. V gave up 5 bases and J gave up 4 bases, with 15 bases separating them. TCRdb's table, derived via immunoSEQ multiplex PCR, lists solely in-frame clones and lacks some. The table has about 24,000 clones, about 75% seen once. Before the COVID-19 pandemic, during about 2011-2019, CD4+ T cells were taken from unexposed donors. CD4+ T cells were isolated from the cells after about ten days of culture. Unexposed-donor CD4+ T cells were probed with SARS-CoV-2 S/N and four cold-coronavirus spikes, cells permitting. A note on this clone: Its antigen remains unknown.

Sample: CD4+ T cells from PBMCs, cultured in vitro. This sequence originates from a human donor in good health. This sequence joins TRBV28 and TRBJ1-5; a possible D gene is TRBD1 (5 bases). Here the CDR3 DNA reads TGTGCCAGCAGTGGGGGAGGGGTAGGGAATCAGCCCCAGCATTTT. Translating it yields CASSGGGVGNQPQHF.